Presented here are 2 T cell receptor beta chains from one specimen sequenced in a study of CD8 T cells in ankylosing spondylitis listed by TCRdb under 2017. These receptors lack a known antigen. Overall study results and their limits: A TCR beta motif of several highly homologous amino acid variants appeared characteristic of blood from ankylosing spondylitis patients.

The library came from 5' RACE. Sequencing was carried out with an Illumina HiSeq 2500. TCRdb itself trimmed the public reads at Q25 with fastp, ran MiXCR and retained productive beta chains. Rows with a matching CDR3 protein are joined into one entry that keeps the most common DNA and genes. The sample has about 220,000 distinct CDR3 sequences on record, roughly 18% of them singletons. 42% of the sample goes to the ten largest clones. Sequencing was carried out using blood, either unsorted or a sorted T cell fraction (not recorded which). All receptors come from a male donor with ankylosing spondylitis.

J is TRBJ2-3 and V is TRBV6-1, with D perhaps matching TRBD1 (5 bases). The CDR3 totals 17 residues. Trimming took off 7 bases at V and 3 bases at J, with 23 bases between the two ends. The germline V gene has CDR1 MNHNS and CDR2 SASEGT. This CDR3 reads CASKGVPGDVSTDTQYF. Here the CDR3 DNA reads TGTGCCAGCAAAGGGGTCCCAGGTGATGTCTCGACAGATACGCAGTATTTT.

This clonotype came up many times. The rearrangement joins TRBV10-3 to TRBJ2-1; no clear D. The CDR3 is made up of 14 amino acids. Germline V gene sequence: CDR1 ENHRY, CDR2 SYGVKD. Trimming removed 2 bases at V and 0 bases at J, with 5 bases between. The CDR3 loop reads CAISEEGSYNEQFF. In DNA form, the CDR3 reads TGTGCCATCAGTGAGGAAGGCTCCTACAATGAGCAGTTCTTC.